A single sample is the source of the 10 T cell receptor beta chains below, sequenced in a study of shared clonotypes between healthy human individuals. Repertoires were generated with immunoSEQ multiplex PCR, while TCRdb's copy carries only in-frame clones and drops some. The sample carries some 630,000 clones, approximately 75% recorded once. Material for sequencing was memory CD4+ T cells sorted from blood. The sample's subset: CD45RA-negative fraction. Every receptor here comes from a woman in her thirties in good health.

CDR3 region: CASSPRGGQHEQYF. The CDR3 DNA reads TGCGCCAGCAGCCCCAGGGGAGGGCAGCACGAGCAGTACTTC. The genes are TRBV5-1 and TRBJ2-7, with D possibly being TRBD2 (7 bases). Germline V gene sequence: CDR1 SGHRS, CDR2 YFSETQ. V shed 4 bases and J shed 5 bases, with 16 bases lying between them. This CDR3 spans 14 amino acids.

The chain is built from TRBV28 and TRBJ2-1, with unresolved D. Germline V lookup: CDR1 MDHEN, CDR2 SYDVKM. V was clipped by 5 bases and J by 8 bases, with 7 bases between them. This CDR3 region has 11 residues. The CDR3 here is CASSPRDEQFF. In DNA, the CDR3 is TGTGCCAGCAGTCCGCGAGATGAGCAGTTCTTC.

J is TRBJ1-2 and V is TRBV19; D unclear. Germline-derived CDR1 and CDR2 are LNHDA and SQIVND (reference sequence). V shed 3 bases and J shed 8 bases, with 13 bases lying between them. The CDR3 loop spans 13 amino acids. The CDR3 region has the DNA TGTGCCAGTAGTATGTGGGCAGACTCGGGCTACACCTTC. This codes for CASSMWADSGYTF.

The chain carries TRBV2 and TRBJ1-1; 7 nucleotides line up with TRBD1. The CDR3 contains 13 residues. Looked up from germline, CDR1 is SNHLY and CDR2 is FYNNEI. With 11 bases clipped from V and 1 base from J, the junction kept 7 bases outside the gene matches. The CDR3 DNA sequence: TGTGCCGCAGGGGGGGGCCGGAACACTGAAGCTTTCTTT. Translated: CAAGGGRNTEAFF.

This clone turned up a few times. The CDR3 DNA reads TGTGCCAGCAGGCTCGCGGGGGGGACTGAAGCTTTCTTT. This sequence encodes CASRLAGGTEAFF. The chain links TRBV2 to TRBJ1-1; tentative D call: TRBD1 (5 bases). There are 13 residues in the CDR3. Germline V gene lookup returns CDR1 SNHLY and CDR2 FYNNEI. V lost 6 bases to trimming and J lost 5 bases, with 13 bases between them.

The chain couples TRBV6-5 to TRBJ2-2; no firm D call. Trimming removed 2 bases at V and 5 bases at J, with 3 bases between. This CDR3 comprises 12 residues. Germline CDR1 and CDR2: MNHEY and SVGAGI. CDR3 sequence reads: CASSYVTGELFF. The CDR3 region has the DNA TGTGCCAGCAGTTACGTAACCGGGGAGCTGTTTTTT.

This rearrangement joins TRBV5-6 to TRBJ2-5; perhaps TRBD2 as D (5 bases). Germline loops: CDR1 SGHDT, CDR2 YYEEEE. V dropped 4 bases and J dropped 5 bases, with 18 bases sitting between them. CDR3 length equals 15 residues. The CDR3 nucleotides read TGTGCCAGCAGCCCCTCACTAGGCTCGGGGGAGACCCAGTACTTC. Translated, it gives CASSPSLGSGETQYF. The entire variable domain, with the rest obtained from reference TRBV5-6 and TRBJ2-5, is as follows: DAGVTQSPTHLIKTRGQQVTLRCSPKSGHDTVSWYQQALGQGPQFIFQYYEEEERQRGNFPDRFSGHQFPNYSSELNVNALLLGDSALYLCASSPSLGSGETQYFGPGTRLLVL.

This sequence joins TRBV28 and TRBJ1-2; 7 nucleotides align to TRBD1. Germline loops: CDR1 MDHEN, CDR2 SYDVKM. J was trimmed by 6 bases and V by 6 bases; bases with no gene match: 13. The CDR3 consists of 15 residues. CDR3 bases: TGTGCCAGCAGCCCTACAGGGGAAGGGAGGAATGGCTACACCTTC. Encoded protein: CASSPTGEGRNGYTF.

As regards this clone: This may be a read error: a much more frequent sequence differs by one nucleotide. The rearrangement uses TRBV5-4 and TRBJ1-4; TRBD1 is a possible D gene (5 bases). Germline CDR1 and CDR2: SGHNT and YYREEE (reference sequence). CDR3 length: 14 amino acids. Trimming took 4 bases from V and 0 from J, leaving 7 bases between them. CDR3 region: CASSRGSTNEKLFF. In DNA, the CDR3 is TGTGCCAGCAGCCGGGGGTCAACTAATGAAAAACTGTTTTTT.

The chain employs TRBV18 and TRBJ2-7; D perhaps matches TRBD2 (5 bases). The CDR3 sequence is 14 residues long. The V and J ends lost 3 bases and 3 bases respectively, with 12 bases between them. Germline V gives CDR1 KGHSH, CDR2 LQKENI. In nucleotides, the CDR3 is TGTGCCAGCTCACCCCCGGCTAGCTACTACGAGCAGTACTTC. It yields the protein CASSPPASYYEQYF.